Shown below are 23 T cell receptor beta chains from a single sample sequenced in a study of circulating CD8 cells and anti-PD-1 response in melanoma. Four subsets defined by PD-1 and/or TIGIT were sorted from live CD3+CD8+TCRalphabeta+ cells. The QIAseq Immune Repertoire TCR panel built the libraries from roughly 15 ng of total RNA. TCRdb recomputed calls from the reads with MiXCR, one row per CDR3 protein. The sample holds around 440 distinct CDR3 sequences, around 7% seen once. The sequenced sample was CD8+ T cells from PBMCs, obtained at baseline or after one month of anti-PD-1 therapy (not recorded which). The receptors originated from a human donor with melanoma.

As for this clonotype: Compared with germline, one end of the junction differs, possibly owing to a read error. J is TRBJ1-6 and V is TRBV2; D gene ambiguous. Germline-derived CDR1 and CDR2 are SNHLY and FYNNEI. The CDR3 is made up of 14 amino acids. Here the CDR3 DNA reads TGTGCCAGCAGTGAAGCGGATTATAATCCACCCCTCCACTTT. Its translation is CASSEADYNPPLHF.

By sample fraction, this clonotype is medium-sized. The chain's CDR3 is CASIGGLLDGYTF. Written as DNA, the CDR3 is TGTGCCAGCATCGGAGGACTGCTTGATGGCTACACCTTC. The gene calls are TRBV6-2 or TRBV6-3 and TRBJ1-2; D remains unclear. The CDR3 totals 13 residues. With 7 bases removed from V and 6 bases from J, the gap between germline ends came to 15 bases. Germline assignment: CDR1 MNHEY and CDR2 SVGEGT.

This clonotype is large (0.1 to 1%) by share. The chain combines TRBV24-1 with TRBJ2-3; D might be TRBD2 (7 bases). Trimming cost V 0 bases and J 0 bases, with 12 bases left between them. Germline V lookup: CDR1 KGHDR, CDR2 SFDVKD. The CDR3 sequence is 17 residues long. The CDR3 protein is CATSDLGGGRSTDTQYF. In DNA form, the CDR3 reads TGTGCCACCAGTGATTTGGGCGGGGGCCGGAGCACAGATACGCAGTATTTT.

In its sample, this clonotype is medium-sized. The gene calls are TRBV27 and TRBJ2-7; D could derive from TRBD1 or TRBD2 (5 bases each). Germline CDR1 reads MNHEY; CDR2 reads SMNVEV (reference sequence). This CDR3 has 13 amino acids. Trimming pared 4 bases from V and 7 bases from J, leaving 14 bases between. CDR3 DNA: TGTGCCAGCAGTTCAAAAGGGACGTGGGAGCAGTACTTC. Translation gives CASSSKGTWEQYF.

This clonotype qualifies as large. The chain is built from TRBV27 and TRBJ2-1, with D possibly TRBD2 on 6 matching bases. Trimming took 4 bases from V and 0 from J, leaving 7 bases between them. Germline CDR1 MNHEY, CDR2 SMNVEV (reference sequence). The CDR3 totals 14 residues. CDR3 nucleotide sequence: TGTGCCAGCAGTTACGGGGGCTCCTACAATGAGCAGTTCTTC. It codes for CASSYGGSYNEQFF.

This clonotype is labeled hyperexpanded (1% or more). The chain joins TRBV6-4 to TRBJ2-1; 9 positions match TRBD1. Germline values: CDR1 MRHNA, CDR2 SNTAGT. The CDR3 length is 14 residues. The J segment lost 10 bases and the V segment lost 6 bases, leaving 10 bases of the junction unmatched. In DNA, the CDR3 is TGTGCCAGCAGCGCTAAGGGGGGGACAGGGGAGCAGTTCTTC. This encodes CASSAKGGTGEQFF.

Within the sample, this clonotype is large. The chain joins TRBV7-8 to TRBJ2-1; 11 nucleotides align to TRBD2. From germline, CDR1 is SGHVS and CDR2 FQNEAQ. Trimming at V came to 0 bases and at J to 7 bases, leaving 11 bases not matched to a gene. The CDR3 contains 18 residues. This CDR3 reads CASSLAYLAGGAANEQFF. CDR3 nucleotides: TGTGCCAGCAGCTTAGCGTATCTAGCGGGGGGAGCCGCTAATGAGCAGTTCTTC.

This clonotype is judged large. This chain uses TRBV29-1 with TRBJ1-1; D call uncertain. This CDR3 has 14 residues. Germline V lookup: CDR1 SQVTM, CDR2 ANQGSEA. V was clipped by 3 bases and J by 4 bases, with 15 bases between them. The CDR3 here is CSVDSWVLGTEAFF. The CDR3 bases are TGCAGCGTTGATTCTTGGGTTTTGGGCACTGAAGCTTTCTTT.

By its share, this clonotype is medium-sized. CDR3 protein: CASSQEILTDTQYF. The DNA of the CDR3 is TGCGCCAGCAGCCAAGAGATCCTCACAGATACGCAGTATTTT. This chain connects TRBV4-3 to TRBJ2-3; unclear D gene. V was clipped by 0 bases and J by 2 bases, with 6 bases between them. The CDR3 totals 14 residues. From germline, CDR1 is LGHNA and CDR2 YSLEER.

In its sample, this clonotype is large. CDR3: CASSYVGGVGSDTQYF. Here the CDR3 DNA reads TGTGCCAGCAGTTATGTCGGGGGCGTAGGGTCAGATACGCAGTATTTT. The chain joins TRBV6-2 or TRBV6-3 to TRBJ2-3; D possibly matches TRBD1 or TRBD2 (6 bases each). CDR3 length: 16 residues. V was cut by 3 bases and J by 4 bases, with 17 bases left in between. Per germline, CDR1 MNHEY and CDR2 SVGEGT.

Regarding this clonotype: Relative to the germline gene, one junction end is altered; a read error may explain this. CDR3 sequence: CASSHPTAGGNTGASF. The DNA for the CDR3 is TGTGCCAGCAGCCATCCTACCGCGGGCGGAAACACTGGAGCTTCCTTT. V usage is TRBV4-2 and J usage is TRBJ1-1; no reliable D call. The CDR3 totals 16 residues. Germline-derived CDR1 and CDR2 are LGHNA and YNFKEQ.

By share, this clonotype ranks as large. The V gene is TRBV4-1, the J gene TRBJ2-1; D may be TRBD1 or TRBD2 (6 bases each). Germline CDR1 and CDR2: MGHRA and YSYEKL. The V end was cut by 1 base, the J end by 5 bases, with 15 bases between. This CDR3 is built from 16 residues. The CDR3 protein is CASSQGTGTSDNEQFF. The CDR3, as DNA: TGCGCCAGCAGCCAAGGAACAGGGACTTCTGACAATGAGCAGTTCTTC.

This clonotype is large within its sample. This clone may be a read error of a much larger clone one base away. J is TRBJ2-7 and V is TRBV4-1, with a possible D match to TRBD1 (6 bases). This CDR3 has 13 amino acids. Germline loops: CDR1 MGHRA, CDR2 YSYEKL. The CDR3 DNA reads TGCGCCAGCAGCCTACCAGGGGCCTACAAGCAGTACTTC. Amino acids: CASSLPGAYKQYF.

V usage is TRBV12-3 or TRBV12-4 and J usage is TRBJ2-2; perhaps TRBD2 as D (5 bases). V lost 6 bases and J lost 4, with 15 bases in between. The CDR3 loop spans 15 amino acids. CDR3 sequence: CASSRGRGFTGELFF. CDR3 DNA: TGTGCCAGCAGCCGCGGACGGGGATTCACCGGGGAGCTGTTTTTT.

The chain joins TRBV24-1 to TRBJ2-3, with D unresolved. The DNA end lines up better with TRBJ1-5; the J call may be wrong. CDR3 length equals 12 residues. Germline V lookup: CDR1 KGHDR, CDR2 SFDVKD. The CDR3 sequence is CATSDIGLTQHF. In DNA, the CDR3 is TGTGCCACCAGTGATATAGGACTGACGCAGCATTTT.

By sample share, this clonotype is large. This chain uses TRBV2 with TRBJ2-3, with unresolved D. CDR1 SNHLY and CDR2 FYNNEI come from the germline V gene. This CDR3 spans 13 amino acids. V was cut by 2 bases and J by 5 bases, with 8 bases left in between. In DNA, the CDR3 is TGTGCCAGCAGTGAATCGATGAGAGATACGCAGTATTTT. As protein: CASSESMRDTQYF.

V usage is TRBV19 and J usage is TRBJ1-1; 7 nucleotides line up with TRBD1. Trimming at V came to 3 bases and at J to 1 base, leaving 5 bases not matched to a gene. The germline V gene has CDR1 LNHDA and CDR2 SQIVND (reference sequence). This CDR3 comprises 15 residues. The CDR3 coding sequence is TGTGCCAGTAGTATTCGAGGGGGCGCGAACACTGAAGCTTTCTTT. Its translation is CASSIRGGANTEAFF.

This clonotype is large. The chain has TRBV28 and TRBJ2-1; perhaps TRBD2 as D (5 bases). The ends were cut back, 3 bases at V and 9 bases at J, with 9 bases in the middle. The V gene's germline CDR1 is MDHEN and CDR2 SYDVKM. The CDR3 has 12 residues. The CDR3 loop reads CASSLPGSEQFF. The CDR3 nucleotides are TGTGCCAGCAGTTTGCCGGGATCTGAGCAGTTCTTC.

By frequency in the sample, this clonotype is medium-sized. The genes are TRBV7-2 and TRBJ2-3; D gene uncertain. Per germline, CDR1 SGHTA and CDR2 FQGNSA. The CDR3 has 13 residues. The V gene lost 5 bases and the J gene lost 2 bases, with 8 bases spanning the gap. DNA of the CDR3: TGTGCCAGCAGCCCTCGCGCCACAGATACGCAGTATTTT. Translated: CASSPRATDTQYF.

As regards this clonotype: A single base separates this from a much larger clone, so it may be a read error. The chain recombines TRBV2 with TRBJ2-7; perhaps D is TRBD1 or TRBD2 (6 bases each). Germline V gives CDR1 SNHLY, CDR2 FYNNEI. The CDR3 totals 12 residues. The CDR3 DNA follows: TGTGCCAGCAGTCCGGGGGCCTACGACCAGTACTTC. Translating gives CASSPGAYDQYF.

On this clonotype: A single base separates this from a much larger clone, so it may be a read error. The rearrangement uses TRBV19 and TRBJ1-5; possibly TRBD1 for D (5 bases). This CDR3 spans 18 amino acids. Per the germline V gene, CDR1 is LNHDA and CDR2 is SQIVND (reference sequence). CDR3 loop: CASSMSGQGYYSNQPHHF. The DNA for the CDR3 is TGTGCCAGTAGTATGTCAGGGCAGGGCTACTATAGCAATCAGCCCCATCATTTT.

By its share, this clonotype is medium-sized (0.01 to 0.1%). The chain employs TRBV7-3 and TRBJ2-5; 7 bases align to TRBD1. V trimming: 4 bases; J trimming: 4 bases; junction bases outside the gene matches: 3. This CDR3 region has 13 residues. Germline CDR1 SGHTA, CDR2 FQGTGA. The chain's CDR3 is CASSSYRGETQYF. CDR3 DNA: TGTGCCAGCAGCTCTTACAGGGGAGAGACCCAGTACTTC. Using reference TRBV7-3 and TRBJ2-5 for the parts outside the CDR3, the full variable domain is GAGVSQTPSNKVTEKGKYVELRCDPISGHTALYWYRQSLGQGPEFLIYFQGTGAADDSGLPNDRFFAVRPEGSVSTLKIQRTERGDSAVYLCASSSYRGETQYFGPGTRLLVL.

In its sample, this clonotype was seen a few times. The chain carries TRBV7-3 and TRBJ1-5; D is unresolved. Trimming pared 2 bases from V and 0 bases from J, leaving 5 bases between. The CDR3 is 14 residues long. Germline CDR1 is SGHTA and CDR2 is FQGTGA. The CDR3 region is CASSLGDSNQPQHF. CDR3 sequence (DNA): TGTGCCAGCAGCTTAGGGGATAGCAATCAGCCCCAGCATTTT.